These 32 T cell receptor beta chains were sequenced from one sample in a study of post-analysis software for immune sequencing data. Broader study findings: Five or six TRBV segments, TRBV5-6, TRBV5-1 and TRBV20-1 among them, were found more frequent in patients than controls.

The TCR beta cDNA libraries contained unique molecular identifiers. TCRdb used MiXCR to reprocess the PCR reads, holding one entry per CDR3 protein. Among a few hundred thousand distinct CDR3 sequences listed, approximately 31% were seen once. Their cognate antigens are unknown. The specimen sequenced was blood. The receptors stem from a girl between 2 and 17 years old with multiple sclerosis.

The V and J genes are TRBV6-6 and TRBJ2-7; D remains unclear. V lost 7 bases to trimming and J lost 5 bases, with 15 bases between them. Germline CDR1 MNHNY, CDR2 SVGAGI (reference sequence). The CDR3 extends over 13 amino acids. The CDR3 DNA reads as TGTGCCAGCATGGAGAGGTGGCGCCACGAGCAGTACTTC. Protein sequence: CASMERWRHEQYF.

This clonotype occurred many times. One junction end disagrees with the germline gene, perhaps due to a read error. This chain connects TRBV5-1 to TRBJ2-5; 7 positions match TRBD2. The germline V gene has CDR1 SGHRS and CDR2 YFSETQ. The CDR3 has 14 residues. CDR3 sequence reads: CASSLAGAQETQYF. The CDR3 DNA reads TGTGCCAGCAGTTTAGCGGGTGCGCAAGAGACCCAGTACTTC.

A few counts support this clonotype. The chain recombines TRBV18 with TRBJ2-7; 12 nucleotides line up with TRBD2. V was clipped by 2 bases and J by 0 bases; unmatched bases: 5. CDR3 length equals 17 residues. From germline, CDR1 is KGHSH and CDR2 LQKENI. CDR3 protein: CASSPSTSGGRSYEQYF. The CDR3 DNA reads as TGTGCCAGCTCACCATCGACTAGCGGGGGCCGCTCCTACGAGCAGTACTTC.

The CDR3 region is CASSEGDGYTF. CDR3 nucleotides: TGTGCCAGCAGTGAGGGGGATGGCTACACCTTC. V is TRBV2 and J is TRBJ1-2; TRBD1 is a possible D gene (5 bases). The V gene's germline CDR1 is SNHLY and CDR2 FYNNEI. The CDR3 has 11 amino acids. V shed 3 bases and J shed 6 bases, with 5 bases lying between them.

The chain couples TRBV5-1 to TRBJ2-1; tentatively, D is TRBD1 (5 bases). The germline gives CDR1 SGHRS, CDR2 YFSETQ. The V gene lost 1 base and the J gene lost 12 bases, with 14 bases spanning the gap. This CDR3 has 13 residues. CDR3 residues: CASSLTQVRGQFF. The CDR3 DNA reads as TGCGCCAGCAGCTTGACACAGGTTAGGGGGCAGTTCTTC.

The genes are TRBV10-2 and TRBJ1-2, with D unresolved. The CDR3 has 12 residues. CDR1 is WSHSY and CDR2 is SAAADI in the germline V gene. Trimming shortened V by 5 bases and J by 3 bases, and 7 bases separated the two germline ends. The CDR3 region has the DNA TGCGCCAGCAGTCGACGGGACTATGGCTACACCTTC. Encoded protein: CASSRRDYGYTF.

The chain links TRBV29-1 to TRBJ2-7; 8 nucleotides line up with TRBD2. The J segment lost 0 bases and the V segment lost 1 base, leaving 5 bases of the junction unmatched. There are 15 residues in the CDR3. CDR1 and CDR2 from the germline V gene are SQVTM and ANQGSEA. The CDR3 sequence is CSVEGGSGGSYEQYF. The CDR3 DNA sequence: TGCAGCGTTGAAGGTGGAAGCGGGGGCTCCTACGAGCAGTACTTC.

The sample holds a few counts of this clonotype. V is TRBV7-9 and J is TRBJ1-2; no reliable D call. V gave up 0 bases and J gave up 5 bases, with 13 bases separating them. Germline V gene sequence: CDR1 SEHNR, CDR2 FQNEAQ (reference sequence). The CDR3 runs 15 residues. The CDR3 DNA is TGTGCCAGCAGCTTAGCGCGGGGAGAAGTTTATGGCTACACCTTC. It specifies CASSLARGEVYGYTF.

Turning to this clonotype: Relative to the germline gene, one junction end is altered; a read error may explain this. The chain joins TRBV5-1 to TRBJ2-2, with D possibly matching TRBD2 (5 bases). CDR1 and CDR2 (germline): SGHRS, YFSETQ. This CDR3 has 14 amino acids. DNA for the CDR3: TGCGCCAGCAGCACTCCCACGAGCACCGGGGAGCCGTTTTTT. It yields the protein CASSTPTSTGEPFF.

The table lists this clonotype with a few counts. The chain recombines TRBV7-2 with TRBJ1-4, with D possibly TRBD1 on 5 matching bases. The germline V gene has CDR1 SGHTA and CDR2 FQGNSA. The germline V and J ends were trimmed by 5 bases and 2 bases, with 9 bases remaining between them. This CDR3 is 14 amino acids long. In nucleotides, the CDR3 is TGTGCCAGCAGCCCTCAGGGTACTAATGAAAAACTGTTTTTT. Protein product: CASSPQGTNEKLFF.

V is TRBV25-1 and J is TRBJ2-2; 8 bases line up with TRBD2. The length of the CDR3 is 14 residues. From germline, CDR1 is MGHDK and CDR2 SYGVNS. The trim removed 5 bases at V and 6 bases at J, leaving 5 bases unmatched. DNA for the CDR3: TGTGCCAGCAGTCGTGGTAGCGGGGCCGGGGAGCTGTTTTTT. It yields the protein CASSRGSGAGELFF.

This clonotype was detected only a few times. This rearrangement joins TRBV10-3 to TRBJ1-6; 7 nucleotides match TRBD1. V dropped 0 bases and J dropped 2; count of bases not matched to a gene: 4. The CDR3 has 17 residues. Germline loops: CDR1 ENHRY, CDR2 SYGVKD. The CDR3 is CAISESTQGAYNSPLHF. The CDR3 coding sequence is TGTGCCATCAGTGAGTCGACCCAGGGGGCCTATAATTCACCCCTCCACTTT.

This clonotype was detected a few times. This chain joins TRBV7-9 and TRBJ2-1; TRBD2 matches at 7 bases. Trimming removed 5 bases from V and 2 bases from J; junction bases left unmatched: 9. This CDR3 is built from 16 residues. Germline V lookup: CDR1 SEHNR, CDR2 FQNEAQ (reference sequence). The chain's CDR3 is CASSAAPSGTYNEQFF. The CDR3 coding sequence is TGTGCCAGCAGCGCGGCTCCTAGCGGTACCTACAATGAGCAGTTCTTC.

The V gene is TRBV6-1, the J gene TRBJ2-3, with D hard to call. CDR3 size: 15 residues. V dropped 2 bases and J dropped 4 bases, with 13 bases sitting between them. Germline V lookup: CDR1 MNHNS, CDR2 SASEGT. CDR3 protein: CASSEYWAVADTQYF. The CDR3 DNA is TGTGCCAGCAGTGAATACTGGGCGGTGGCAGATACGCAGTATTTT.

This clonotype has more than one count but fewer than ten. The rearrangement joins TRBV9 to TRBJ2-3, with 8 bases that match TRBD2. CDR3 length: 15 amino acids. The V and J ends lost 4 bases and 2 bases, in that order; junction bases with no gene match: 6. CDR1 is SGDLS and CDR2 is YYNGEE in the germline V gene. This CDR3 reads CASSFSGDPTDTQYF. The CDR3 nucleotides are TGTGCCAGCAGCTTTAGCGGGGACCCCACAGATACGCAGTATTTT.

The chain uses TRBV12-3 or TRBV12-4 and TRBJ1-5, with D hard to call. This CDR3 spans 15 amino acids. The V gene lost 2 bases and the J gene lost 2 bases, with 10 bases spanning the gap. In nucleotides, the CDR3 is TGTGCCAGCAGTTTAAAAGGGAGCGGCAATCAGCCCCAGCATTTT. It translates to CASSLKGSGNQPQHF.

Comments on this clonotype: The junction departs from the called germline gene at one end, perhaps through a read error. V usage is TRBV3-1 and J usage is TRBJ1-1; D call uncertain. This CDR3 is built from 11 residues. Germline CDR1 is LGHDT and CDR2 is YNNKEL (reference sequence). Here the CDR3 reads CANSHLLEAFF. CDR3 in DNA: TGTGCCAACAGCCACTTATTAGAAGCTTTCTTT.

The chain carries TRBV5-1 and TRBJ1-4; 7 bases fit TRBD1. CDR1 and CDR2 (germline): SGHRS, YFSETQ. After removal of 0 bases from V and 4 bases from J, the junction contained 3 bases not matched to a gene. This CDR3 is built from 15 residues. This chain's CDR3 is CASSLEGQFNEKLFF. The CDR3 coding sequence is TGCGCCAGCAGCTTGGAGGGACAGTTTAATGAAAAACTGTTTTTT.

The gene calls are TRBV6-6 and TRBJ1-2; D is ambiguous. The CDR3 loop spans 9 amino acids. V lost 11 bases, J lost 10 bases, and 11 bases lay in between. The germline CDR1 and CDR2 sequences are MNHNY and SVGAGI (reference sequence). The chain's CDR3 is CASSPPYTF. DNA for the CDR3: TGTGCCTCAAGCCCCCCCTACACCTTC.

This clonotype occurred a few times. The chain links TRBV6-2 or TRBV6-3 to TRBJ2-5; D not resolved. With 5 bases removed from V and 2 bases from J, the gap between germline ends came to 9 bases. Looked up from germline, CDR1 is MNHEY and CDR2 is SVGEGT. CDR3 size: 13 residues. CDR3: CASSVGWQETQYF. The CDR3 region has the DNA TGTGCCAGCAGTGTAGGGTGGCAAGAGACCCAGTACTTC.

V is TRBV29-1 and J is TRBJ2-1; TRBD1 matches 8 bases. From germline, CDR1 is SQVTM and CDR2 ANQGSEA. Trimming at V came to 5 bases and at J to 7 bases, leaving 4 bases not matched to a gene. The CDR3 is 12 amino acids. CDR3 protein: CSVRTGLNEQFF. The DNA for the CDR3 is TGCAGCGTTCGGACAGGGTTAAATGAGCAGTTCTTC.

J is TRBJ2-7 and V is TRBV6-1; D unclear. V lost 2 bases to trimming and J lost 2 bases, with 10 bases between them. In germline, CDR1 is MNHNS, CDR2 SASEGT. This CDR3 region has 14 residues. CDR3 bases: TGTGCCAGCAGTGAACCCCGGATAGCCTACGAGCAGTACTTC. Translated, it gives CASSEPRIAYEQYF.

The rearrangement links TRBV12-3 or TRBV12-4 to TRBJ2-1; 10 bases map to TRBD1. The CDR3 is 13 residues long. V dropped 7 bases and J dropped 7; count of bases not matched to a gene: 4. CDR3 sequence: CASTGTGENEQFF. The CDR3 nucleotides read TGTGCCAGCACCGGGACAGGGGAGAATGAGCAGTTCTTC.

This clonotype has more than one count but fewer than ten. This chain uses TRBV14 with TRBJ2-7; D may match TRBD1 or TRBD2 (6 bases each). V gave up 4 bases and J gave up 1 base, with 17 bases separating them. The CDR3 is made up of 16 amino acids. The germline CDR1 and CDR2 sequences are SGHDN and FVKESK. CDR3 region: CASSRGGWQGSYEQYF. CDR3 bases: TGTGCCAGCAGCCGTGGGGGGTGGCAGGGGTCCTACGAGCAGTACTTC. Drawing the rest from reference TRBV14 and TRBJ2-7, the complete variable domain is EAGVTQFPSHSVIEKGQTVTLRCDPISGHDNLYWYRRVMGKEIKFLLHFVKESKQDESGMPNNRFLAERTGGTYSTLKVQPAELEDSGVYFCASSRGGWQGSYEQYFGPGTRLTVT.

This clonotype was found a few times. This chain joins TRBV20-1 and TRBJ2-7; no definite D call. V gave up 0 bases and J gave up 1 base, with 10 bases separating them. Germline V gene sequence: CDR1 DFQATT, CDR2 SNEGSKA (reference sequence). The length of the CDR3 is 14 residues. CDR3 loop: CSARDLGISYEQYF. The CDR3 DNA is TGCAGTGCTAGAGATCTGGGGATTTCCTACGAGCAGTACTTC.

For the CDR3, the DNA is TGTGCCAGCAGCAGACAGGGGCCCTACAATGAGCAGTACTTC. This gives the protein CASSRQGPYNEQYF. The genes are TRBV6-5 and TRBJ2-1, with 8 bases fitting TRBD1. The J call is in doubt because the DNA end fits TRBJ2-7 better. CDR1 and CDR2 (germline): MNHEY, SVGAGI. This CDR3 contains 14 residues.

This clonotype came up a few times. The V and J genes are TRBV12-3 or TRBV12-4 and TRBJ2-5, with D unclear. The V end was cut by 10 bases, the J end by 1 base, with 10 bases between. CDR3 length: 12 residues. CDR3 in amino acids: CATGRLQETQYF. The CDR3 DNA reads TGTGCCACTGGAAGACTCCAAGAGACCCAGTACTTC.

This CDR3 is CATSRDLVGTDTQYF. The DNA of the CDR3 is TGTGCCACCAGCAGAGATCTGGTGGGAACAGATACGCAGTATTTT. The chain couples TRBV15 to TRBJ2-3, with D uncertain. Germline lookup yields CDR1 LNHNV and CDR2 YYDKDF (reference sequence). V lost 0 bases to trimming and J lost 3 bases, with 10 bases between them. This CDR3 contains 15 residues.

This clonotype was seen only a few times. The chain joins TRBV28 to TRBJ2-5; TRBD1 or TRBD2 may be the D gene (6 bases each). CDR1 MDHEN and CDR2 SYDVKM come from the germline V gene. Deletions cut 2 bases from V and 7 bases from J, with 11 bases between. The CDR3 extends over 13 amino acids. The CDR3 loop reads CASSLGGQVTQYF. DNA of the CDR3: TGTGCCAGCAGTTTAGGGGGGCAGGTGACCCAGTACTTC.

This clonotype was seen a handful of times. The chain recombines TRBV4-1 with TRBJ2-7; D might be TRBD2 (6 bases). V was pared by 2 bases and J by 2 bases, with 13 bases between. CDR3 length: 15 residues. Germline CDR1 MGHRA, CDR2 YSYEKL. The CDR3 loop reads CASSQNSGEPYEQYF. CDR3 bases: TGCGCCAGCAGCCAAAATTCGGGGGAACCCTACGAGCAGTACTTC.

This clonotype was found a few times. This chain joins TRBV5-1 and TRBJ2-1; 11 bases map to TRBD2. This CDR3 is 15 amino acids long. Trimming at V came to 0 bases and at J to 6 bases, leaving 2 bases not matched to a gene. Germline V gene data show CDR1 as SGHRS and CDR2 as YFSETQ. This CDR3 is CASSLDTSGGNEQFF. The DNA of the CDR3 is TGCGCCAGCAGCTTGGATACTAGCGGGGGCAATGAGCAGTTCTTC.

This clonotype was counted ten times or more. This sequence joins TRBV10-3 and TRBJ2-5; no reliable D call. This CDR3 is built from 12 residues. CDR1 is ENHRY and CDR2 is SYGVKD in the germline V gene. V was cut by 3 bases and J by 2 bases, with 4 bases left in between. CDR3 region: CAISDGQETQYF. As DNA, the CDR3 is TGTGCCATCAGTGACGGACAAGAGACCCAGTACTTC.